The 22 T cell receptor beta chains presented below share a single source sample, sequenced in a study of tumor-infiltrating lymphocytes in primary liver carcinoma. The source material, roughly 18-30 mg of unsorted bulk tissue, was used to co-extract RNA and DNA. Reverse transcription of around 500 ng total RNA with a constant-region primer produced TCR beta cDNA. The TCR beta library was amplified through three nested multiplex PCR rounds in a modified ARM-PCR procedure. With TRBV1-TRBV30 forward primers and a C-beta reverse primer, the first two PCR rounds were run for 10 cycles each. TCRdb passed the multiplex PCR reads through MiXCR, listing each CDR3 protein once. The sample consists of about 190,000 distinct CDR3 sequences, roughly 80% of them appearing once. Material for sequencing was tumor tissue from primary liver carcinoma. All receptors derive from a man aged 35-49 years with primary liver carcinoma and hepatitis B virus infection.

Remarks on this clonotype: Possible read error: a much larger clone is one base away. The chain has TRBV30 and TRBJ2-5; 7 bases line up with TRBD1. In germline, CDR1 is GTSNPN, CDR2 SVGIG (reference sequence). There are 12 residues in the CDR3. CDR3 amino acids: CAWETGEKTQCF. CDR3 nucleotide sequence: TGTGCCTGGGAAACAGGGGAGAAGACCCAGTGCTTC.

The chain combines TRBV11-3 with TRBJ2-1; TRBD2 agrees at 7 bases. The CDR3 runs to 16 residues. Per the germline V gene, CDR1 is SGHNT and CDR2 is YENEEA. After removal of 5 bases from V and 4 bases from J, the junction contained 11 bases not matched to a gene. This chain's CDR3 is CASSSGISGLYNEQFF. Here the CDR3 DNA reads TGTGCCAGCAGCAGCGGCATTAGCGGGCTATACAATGAGCAGTTCTTC.

A word on this clonotype: With a much larger clone just one base away, this may be a read error. The V gene is TRBV28, the J gene TRBJ2-7; TRBD1 might be the D (6 bases). The germline CDR1 and CDR2 sequences are MDHEN and SYDVKM. Trimming shortened V by 5 bases and J by 5 bases, and 28 bases separated the two germline ends. The CDR3 sequence is 18 residues long. The CDR3 DNA sequence: TGTGCCAGCAGTACCCCAACAGGGTTCGGGTGGTCTGTCGACGAGCAGTACTTC. Translation: CASSTPTGFGWSVDEQYF. The full variable domain, completed using reference TRBV28 and TRBJ2-7, is DVKVTQSSRYLVKRTGEKVFLECVQDMDHENMFWYRQDPGLGLRLIYFSYDVKMKEKGDIPEGYSVSREKKERFSLILESASTNQTSMYLCASSTPTGFGWSVDEQYFGPGTRLTVT.

The chain joins TRBV20-1 to TRBJ1-6; possibly TRBD1 for D (6 bases). V lost 4 bases and J lost 5, with 15 bases in between. The CDR3 extends over 15 amino acids. CDR1 DFQATT and CDR2 SNEGSKA come from the germline V gene (reference sequence). CDR3 region: CSAMYLDSNNSPLHF. The CDR3 nucleotides read TGCAGTGCTATGTATCTGGACAGCAATAATTCACCCCTCCACTTT.

The J gene is TRBJ2-6, the V gene TRBV11-2; unclear D gene. Trimming removed 6 bases from V and 5 bases from J, with 14 bases in between. The CDR3 totals 15 residues. The germline V gene encodes CDR1 SGHAT and CDR2 FQNNGV. CDR3 loop: CASSFDRARANVLTF. The CDR3 DNA reads as TGTGCCAGCAGTTTCGATCGGGCTAGGGCCAACGTCCTGACTTTC.

The CDR3 sequence is CASSIKDEQYF. CDR3 DNA: TGTGCCAGTAGTATTAAAGACGAGCAGTACTTC. This chain joins TRBV6-6 and TRBJ2-7; D is uncertain. V shed 9 bases and J shed 5 bases, with 11 bases lying between them. From germline, CDR1 is MNHNY and CDR2 SVGAGI (reference sequence). The CDR3 runs to 11 residues.

Worth noting for this clonotype: This likely comes from a read error, as the CDR3 has no conserved phenylalanine or tryptophan at its end. This chain connects TRBV6-2 or TRBV6-3 to TRBJ2-5; no clear D gene. CDR1 is MNHEY and CDR2 is SVGEGT in the germline V gene. The length of the CDR3 is 11 residues. V lost 8 bases to trimming and J lost 4 bases, with 8 bases between them. The CDR3 nucleotides read TGTGCCAGCCAGAACGGAGAGACCCAGTACTTA. Encoded protein: CASQNGETQYL.

This clonotype was seen only once. V gene TRBV4-2 combines with J gene TRBJ2-1; 7 bases fit TRBD2. Trimming took 2 bases from V and 2 from J; bases not matched to a gene: 6. The CDR3 length is 16 residues. The V gene's germline CDR1 is LGHNA and CDR2 YNFKEQ. The CDR3: CASSQHGGRAYNEQFF. For the CDR3, the DNA is TGTGCCAGCAGCCAACATGGGGGGAGGGCCTACAATGAGCAGTTCTTC.

Here the CDR3 reads CASSLTQLSSYEQYF. In DNA, the CDR3 is TGTGCCAGCAGTTTGACACAGCTGAGCTCCTACGAGCAGTACTTC. The chain is built from TRBV5-5 and TRBJ2-7; unclear D gene. Per the germline V gene, CDR1 is SGHKS and CDR2 is YYEKEE (reference sequence). Between the trimmed V and J ends, which lost 5 bases and 0 bases, there was a span of 15 bases. The CDR3 sequence is 15 residues long.

Worth noting for this clonotype: Since a much larger clone is just one base distant, this may be a read error. This chain joins TRBV5-1 and TRBJ2-1; D may be TRBD2 (5 bases). Looked up from germline, CDR1 is SGHRS and CDR2 is YFSETQ. This CDR3 has 13 residues. CDR3 sequence (DNA): TGCGCCACCGGACTTTTCTCCGACAATGAGCAGTTCTTC. Amino acids: CATGLFSDNEQFF.

Regarding this clonotype: The junction differs from germline at one of its ends, possibly a read error. The rearrangement joins TRBV11-2 to TRBJ1-5, with TRBD1 as a possible D gene (5 bases). Germline loops: CDR1 SGHAT, CDR2 FQNNGV. This CDR3 has 17 amino acids. CDR3 residues: CASSLVGVTVSNQLQHF. CDR3 sequence (DNA): TGTGCCAGCAGCTTAGTAGGGGTAACAGTGAGCAATCAGCTCCAGCACTTT.

On this clonotype: Relative to the germline gene, one junction end is altered; a read error may explain this. The chain has TRBV5-1 and TRBJ2-3; 10 bases are shared with TRBD2. This CDR3 spans 16 amino acids. Germline assignment: CDR1 SGHRS and CDR2 YFSETQ. The CDR3 DNA follows: TGCGGCAGCAGCCCCCGGACTAGCGGTAGCGCAGATACGCAGTATTTT. Protein product: CGSSPRTSGSADTQYF.

Only a few counts were recorded for this clonotype. A junction boundary mismatches the germline segment, possibly from a read error. The genes are TRBV12-3 or TRBV12-4 and TRBJ2-7; 7 bases line up with TRBD1. The CDR3 has 16 amino acids. CDR3 protein: CASSLIGGLRPYEQYF. CDR3 DNA: TGTGCCAGCAGTTTAATAGGGGGCCTAAGACCCTACGAGCAGTACTTT.

This chain connects TRBV4-2 to TRBJ1-5; D remains ambiguous. This CDR3 region has 18 residues. Deletions cut 0 bases from V and 1 base from J, with 16 bases between. CDR1 is LGHNA, CDR2 YNFKEQ, per germline. CDR3 DNA sequence: TGTGCCAGCAGCCAAGAAATAGGAGGGAGCGTAAGCAATCAGCCCCAGCATTTT. This codes for CASSQEIGGSVSNQPQHF.

Note on this clonotype: As the CDR3 is not closed by the conserved phenylalanine or tryptophan, this likely results from a read error. The chain couples TRBV6-2 or TRBV6-3 to TRBJ2-7, with D hard to call. The CDR3 runs 13 residues. Germline-derived CDR1 and CDR2 are MNHEY and SVGEGT. CDR3 amino acids: CASSHEVPYGQYS. DNA of the CDR3: TGTGCCAGCAGTCACGAGGTACCCTACGGGCAGTACTCC.

Note on this clonotype: A much larger clone is a single base away; this may be a read error. As DNA, the CDR3 is TGTGCCAGCAGCTTATCACCCCCTAGTCATGAGCAGTTCTTC. The encoded protein is CASSLSPPSHEQFF. J is TRBJ2-1 and V is TRBV7-9, with no clear D. The CDR3 totals 14 residues. V dropped 2 bases and J dropped 8 bases, with 13 bases sitting between them. CDR1 and CDR2 (germline): SEHNR, FQNEAQ (reference sequence).

In regard to this clonotype: At one boundary the junction diverges from the germline segment, which might be a read error. The gene calls are TRBV14 and TRBJ2-1; 7 nucleotides agree with TRBD2. This CDR3 region has 16 residues. Germline CDR1 and CDR2: SGHDN and FVKESK. The CDR3 DNA sequence: TGTGCCAGCAGTGCCGCAGCGGGATGGGTAAACAATGAACAGTCCTTC. The encoded protein is CASSAAAGWVNNEQSF.

With regard to this clonotype: The junction departs from germline at one end; a sequencing error may be responsible. The rearrangement uses TRBV6-5 and TRBJ2-7; possible D gene TRBD2, 6 bases. Germline-derived CDR1 and CDR2 are MNHEY and SVGAGI. This CDR3 is 13 amino acids long. The CDR3 spells CVSLRLGSHEQYF. The CDR3 coding sequence is TGTGTCAGCCTTAGACTAGGCTCTCACGAGCAGTACTTC.

Details on this clonotype: A read error is likely, as this CDR3 ends without the conserved phenylalanine or tryptophan. V gene TRBV29-1 combines with J gene TRBJ2-1; 7 bases map to TRBD2. CDR3 length: 14 amino acids. The V gene's germline CDR1 is SQVTM and CDR2 ANQGSEA. The ends lost 6 bases at V and 3 bases at J; junction bases unmatched: 8. The CDR3 protein is CSVQGLTVYNEQFL. As DNA, the CDR3 is TGCAGCGTCCAGGGACTAACGGTCTACAATGAGCAGTTCCTC.

The count of this clonotype is one. As the CDR3 is not closed by the conserved phenylalanine or tryptophan, this likely results from a read error. V and J are TRBV6-2 or TRBV6-3 and TRBJ2-3; D gene uncertain. Trimming cost V 6 bases and J 0 bases, with 4 bases left between them. The CDR3 totals 12 residues. Looked up from germline, CDR1 is MNHEY and CDR2 is SVGEGT. The DNA of the CDR3 is TGTGCCAGCAGATTTAGCACAGATACGCAGTATATT. Translating it yields CASRFSTDTQYI.

As regards this clonotype: A junction boundary mismatches the germline segment, possibly from a read error. The chain uses TRBV10-3 and TRBJ2-5; tentative D call: TRBD2 (5 bases). Germline CDR1 ENHRY, CDR2 SYGVKD. The CDR3 has 14 residues. This CDR3 reads CAINAIGLGETQYF. The CDR3 DNA reads as TGTGCCATCAATGCGATAGGGTTGGGAGAGACCCAGTACTTT.

The sample holds a few counts of this clonotype. The rearrangement uses TRBV10-3 and TRBJ1-1; D is uncertain. CDR1 ENHRY and CDR2 SYGVKD come from the germline V gene. V was pared by 2 bases and J by 3 bases, with 10 bases between. This CDR3 has 14 amino acids. The CDR3 loop reads CAISERETDTEAFF. The CDR3 bases are TGTGCCATCAGTGAGAGGGAAACCGACACTGAAGCTTTCTTT.